This T cell receptor beta chain is from a study of naive and memory T cell subsets. Whole-study results and caveats: In CD4 and CD8 cells, diversity dropped from naive through EMRA.

CD4 T cells were positively selected, then CD8 T cells from the CD4-negative fraction. Both TRBC1 and TRBC2 were covered by a beta constant-region primer of two equimolar oligonucleotides. TCRdb reanalysed the UMI-ligation and nested PCR reads using MiXCR and keeps one entry per CDR3 protein. The sample comprises about 90,000 distinct CDR3 sequences, around 6.5% of which are singletons, and 1.6% rests with the top ten. This clonotype was counted ten times or more. What it recognizes is unknown. Germline values: CDR1 SEHNR, CDR2 FQNEAQ (reference sequence). The V gene lost 6 bases and the J gene lost 3 bases, with 18 bases spanning the gap. The CDR3 is 15 residues long.

The sample taken for sequencing was central memory CD4+ T cells from blood. This TCR was sampled from a human donor in good health. The V call is TRBV7-9, the J call TRBJ2-7; D possibly matches TRBD1 or TRBD2 (5 bases each). The CDR3 spells CASSSGPGPNYEQYF. The CDR3 bases are TGTGCCAGCAGTTCGGGACCCGGACCGAACTACGAGCAGTACTTC.